Listed below are T cell receptor beta chains from one sample, sequenced in a study of T-cell reconstitution after alpha-beta-depleted transplantation in children. TCRdb independently ran MiXCR on the PCR reads; one entry per CDR3 protein. The sample has approximately 650,000 distinct CDR3 sequences, around 12% seen once; the top ten hold 0.79%. The material was PBMCs, obtained before TCRalphabeta/CD19-depleted stem cell transplant. The receptors stem from a girl aged 2-10 years with congenital amegakaryocytic thrombocytopenia, due to receive a stem cell transplant. Each CDR3 is given with its conserved first and last residue. A D gene is named only where the DNA matches it firmly.

NA | TRBJ2-5 | TRBV9 | CASSQVTETQYF
TRBD2 | TRBJ2-1 | TRBV29-1 | CSDRAAGAYNEQFF
NA | TRBJ1-2 | TRBV5-1 | CASSRTTGTNGYTF
TRBD1 | TRBJ2-1 | TRBV15 | CATSSGTGYVEQFF
NA | TRBJ2-7 | TRBV12-3/TRBV12-4 | CASNPKSAGYEQYF
TRBD2 | TRBJ2-1 | TRBV10-1 | CASSESAGGHNEQFF
TRBD2 | TRBJ2-5 | TRBV28 | CASSRLSGLEETQYF
NA | TRBJ1-1 | TRBV5-1 | CASSLESGTRPLAFF
TRBD2 | TRBJ2-7 | TRBV20-1 | CSARKLAGVGEQYF
TRBD2 | TRBJ2-3 | TRBV5-1 | CASSRTSGSLSDTQYF
NA | TRBJ2-5 | TRBV7-6 | CASSKSQETQYF
NA | TRBJ2-3 | TRBV20-1 | CSAWGRTADTQYF
TRBD2 | TRBJ2-1 | TRBV7-7 | CASSLRVGLDISDEQFF
NA | TRBJ2-2 | TRBV6-1 | CAILTGELFF
NA | TRBJ2-3 | TRBV20-1 | CSARRLRIGDTQYF
NA | TRBJ1-4 | TRBV11-2 | CASSLERATNEKLFF
NA | TRBJ2-1 | TRBV12-3/TRBV12-4 | CASSPGTAFTDEQFF
TRBD1 | TRBJ2-7 | TRBV5-1 | CASSLVGDSRPPYEQYF
TRBD2 | TRBJ2-1 | TRBV29-1 | CSQRSSSGNNEQFF
TRBD1 | TRBJ2-2 | TRBV7-9 | CASIPETGGTGELFF
TRBD2 | TRBJ2-3 | TRBV9 | CASSPGLAGEGTQYF
TRBD1 | TRBJ1-2 | TRBV10-3 | CAISDLTGEGGYTF
NA | TRBJ2-7 | TRBV27 | CASSAGANYEQYF